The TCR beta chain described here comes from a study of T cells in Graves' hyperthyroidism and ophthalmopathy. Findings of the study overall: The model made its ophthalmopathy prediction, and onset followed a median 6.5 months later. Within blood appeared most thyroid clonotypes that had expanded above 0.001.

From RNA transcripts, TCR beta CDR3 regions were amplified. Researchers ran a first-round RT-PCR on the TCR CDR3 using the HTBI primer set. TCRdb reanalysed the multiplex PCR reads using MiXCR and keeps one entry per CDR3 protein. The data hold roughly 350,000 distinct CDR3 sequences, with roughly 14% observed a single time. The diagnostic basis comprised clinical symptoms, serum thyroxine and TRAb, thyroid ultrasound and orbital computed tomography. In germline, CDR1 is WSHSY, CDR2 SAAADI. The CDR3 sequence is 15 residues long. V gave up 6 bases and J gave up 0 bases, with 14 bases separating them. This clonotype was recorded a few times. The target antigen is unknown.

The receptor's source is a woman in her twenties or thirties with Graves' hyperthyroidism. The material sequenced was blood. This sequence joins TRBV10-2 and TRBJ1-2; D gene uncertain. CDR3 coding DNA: TGCGCCAGCAGAGACAAACGGACGGCTAACTATGGCTACACCTTC. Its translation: CASRDKRTANYGYTF.